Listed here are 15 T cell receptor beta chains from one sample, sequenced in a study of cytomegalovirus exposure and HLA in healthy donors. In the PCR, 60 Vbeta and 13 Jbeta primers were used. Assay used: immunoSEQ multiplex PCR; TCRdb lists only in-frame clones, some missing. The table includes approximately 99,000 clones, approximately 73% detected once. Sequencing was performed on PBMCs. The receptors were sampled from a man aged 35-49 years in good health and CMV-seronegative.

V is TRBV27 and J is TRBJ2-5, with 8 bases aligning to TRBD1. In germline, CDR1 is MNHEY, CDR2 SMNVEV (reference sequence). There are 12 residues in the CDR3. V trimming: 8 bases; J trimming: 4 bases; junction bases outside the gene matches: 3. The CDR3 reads CASGQGGETQYF. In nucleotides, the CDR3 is TGTGCCAGCGGACAGGGTGGAGAGACCCAGTACTTC.

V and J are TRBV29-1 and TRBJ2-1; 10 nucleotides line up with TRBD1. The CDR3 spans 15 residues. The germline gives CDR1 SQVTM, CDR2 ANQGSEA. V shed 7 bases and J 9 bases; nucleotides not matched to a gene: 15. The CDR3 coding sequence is TGCAGCGCCTCCCCCCGGGACAGGGGAGTAGGTGAGCAGTTCTTC. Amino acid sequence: CSASPRDRGVGEQFF.

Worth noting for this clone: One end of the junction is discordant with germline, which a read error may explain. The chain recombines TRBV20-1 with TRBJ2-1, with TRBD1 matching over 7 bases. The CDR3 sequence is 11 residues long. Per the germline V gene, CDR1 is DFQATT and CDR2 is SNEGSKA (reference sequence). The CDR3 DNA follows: TGCAGTGCTACCCGAGGGGGCTCCCTACTCTTC. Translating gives CSATRGGSLLF.

The CDR3 is CASNDRDSPPAAFF. CDR3 in DNA: TGTGCCAGCAACGACAGGGACTCCCCCCCCGCAGCTTTCTTT. The V gene is TRBV6-1, the J gene TRBJ1-1; 7 bases are a match to TRBD1. J lost 10 bases, V lost 7 bases, and 15 bases had no gene match. From germline, CDR1 is MNHNS and CDR2 SASEGT. There are 14 residues in the CDR3.

The CDR3 sequence is CASSLPGSSTDTQYF. CDR3 bases: TGTGCCAGCAGCTTACCCGGTTCTAGCACAGATACGCAGTATTTT. The genes are TRBV7-9 and TRBJ2-3; D call uncertain. This CDR3 contains 15 residues. CDR1 SEHNR and CDR2 FQNEAQ come from the germline V gene (reference sequence). V was clipped by 2 bases and J by 0 bases, with 9 bases between them.

CDR3 residues: CASSLGQSPANEQFF. CDR3 sequence (DNA): TGCGCCAGCAGCTTGGGACAGAGCCCCGCCAATGAGCAGTTCTTC. The chain uses TRBV5-1 and TRBJ2-1; a weak D match, TRBD1 (5 bases). Deletions cut 0 bases from V and 6 bases from J, with 13 bases between. In germline, CDR1 is SGHRS, CDR2 YFSETQ. The CDR3 covers 15 residues.

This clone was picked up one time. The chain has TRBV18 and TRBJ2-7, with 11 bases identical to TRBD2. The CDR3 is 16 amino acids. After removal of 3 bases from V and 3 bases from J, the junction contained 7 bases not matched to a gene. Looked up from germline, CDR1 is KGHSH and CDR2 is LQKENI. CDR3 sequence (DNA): TGTGCCAGCTCACCTTTCGCGACTAGCGGGGTCTACGAGCAGTACTTC. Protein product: CASSPFATSGVYEQYF.

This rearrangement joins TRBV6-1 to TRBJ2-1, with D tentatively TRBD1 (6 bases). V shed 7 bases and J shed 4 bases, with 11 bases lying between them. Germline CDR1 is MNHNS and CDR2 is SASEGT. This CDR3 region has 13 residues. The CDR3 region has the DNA TGTGCCAGCAAGTACAGGGAGTACAATGAGCAGTTCTTC. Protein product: CASKYREYNEQFF.

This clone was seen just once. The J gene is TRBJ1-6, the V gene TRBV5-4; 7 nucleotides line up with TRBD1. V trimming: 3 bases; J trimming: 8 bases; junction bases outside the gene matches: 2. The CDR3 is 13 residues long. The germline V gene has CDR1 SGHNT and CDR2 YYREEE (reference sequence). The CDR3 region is CASSWDRDSPLHF. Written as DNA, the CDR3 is TGTGCCAGCAGCTGGGACAGAGATTCACCCCTCCACTTT.

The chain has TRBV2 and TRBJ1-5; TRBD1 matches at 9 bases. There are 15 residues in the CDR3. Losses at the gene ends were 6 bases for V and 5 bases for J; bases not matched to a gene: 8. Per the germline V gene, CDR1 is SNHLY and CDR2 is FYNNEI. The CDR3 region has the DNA TGTGCCAGCAGGGACGGGACAGGGTGGTATCAGCCCCAGCATTTT. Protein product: CASRDGTGWYQPQHF.

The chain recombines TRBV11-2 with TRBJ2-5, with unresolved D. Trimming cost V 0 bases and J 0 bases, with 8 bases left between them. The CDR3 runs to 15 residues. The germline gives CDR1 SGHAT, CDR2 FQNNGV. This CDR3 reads CASSLEAPYQETQYF. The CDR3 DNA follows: TGTGCCAGCAGCTTAGAAGCCCCGTACCAAGAGACCCAGTACTTC.

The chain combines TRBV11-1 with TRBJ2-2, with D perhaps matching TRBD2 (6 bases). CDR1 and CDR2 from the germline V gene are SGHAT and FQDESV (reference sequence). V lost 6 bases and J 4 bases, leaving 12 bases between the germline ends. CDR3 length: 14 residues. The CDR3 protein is CASRSSGGTGELFF. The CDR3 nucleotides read TGTGCCAGCAGAAGTAGCGGCGGCACCGGGGAGCTGTTTTTT.

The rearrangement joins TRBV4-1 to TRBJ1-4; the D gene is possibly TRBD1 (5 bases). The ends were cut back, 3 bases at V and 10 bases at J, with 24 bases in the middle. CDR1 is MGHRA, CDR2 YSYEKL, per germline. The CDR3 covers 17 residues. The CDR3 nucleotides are TGCGCCAGCAGCCAGGCCGACAGTGGCCCGCGATTAGGAAAACTGTTTTTT. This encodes CASSQADSGPRLGKLFF.

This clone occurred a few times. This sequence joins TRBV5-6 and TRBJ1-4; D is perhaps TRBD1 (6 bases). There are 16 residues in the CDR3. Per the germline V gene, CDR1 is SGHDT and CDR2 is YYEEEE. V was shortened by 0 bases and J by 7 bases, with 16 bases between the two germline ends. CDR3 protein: CASSLAGGGLSEKLFF. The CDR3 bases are TGTGCCAGCAGCTTGGCTGGCGGGGGGCTTAGTGAAAAACTGTTTTTT.

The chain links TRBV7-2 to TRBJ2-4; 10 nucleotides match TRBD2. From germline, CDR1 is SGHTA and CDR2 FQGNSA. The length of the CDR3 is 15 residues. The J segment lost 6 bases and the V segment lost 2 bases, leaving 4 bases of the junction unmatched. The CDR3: CASSLSLAGGNIQYF. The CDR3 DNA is TGTGCCAGCAGCTTATCGTTAGCGGGGGGAAACATTCAGTACTTC.